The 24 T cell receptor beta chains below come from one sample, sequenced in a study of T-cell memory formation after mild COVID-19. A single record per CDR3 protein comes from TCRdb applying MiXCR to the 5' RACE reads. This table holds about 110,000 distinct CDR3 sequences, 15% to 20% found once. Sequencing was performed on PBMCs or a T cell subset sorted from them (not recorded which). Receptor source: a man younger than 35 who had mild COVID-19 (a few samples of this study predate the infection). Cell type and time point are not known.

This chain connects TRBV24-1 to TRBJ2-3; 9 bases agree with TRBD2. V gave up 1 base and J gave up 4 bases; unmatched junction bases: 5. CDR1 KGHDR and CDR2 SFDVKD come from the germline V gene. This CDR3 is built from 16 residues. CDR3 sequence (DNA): TGTGCCACCAGTGATTTTCTGCGGGGGGGTGCAGATACGCAGTATTTT. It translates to CATSDFLRGGADTQYF.

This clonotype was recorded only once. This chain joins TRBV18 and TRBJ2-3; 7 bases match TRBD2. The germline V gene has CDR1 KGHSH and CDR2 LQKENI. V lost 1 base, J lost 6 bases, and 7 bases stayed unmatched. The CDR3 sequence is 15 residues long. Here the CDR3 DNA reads TGTGCCAGCTCACCACGGGAGGGGCAGAGGGATACGCAGTATTTT. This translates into CASSPREGQRDTQYF.

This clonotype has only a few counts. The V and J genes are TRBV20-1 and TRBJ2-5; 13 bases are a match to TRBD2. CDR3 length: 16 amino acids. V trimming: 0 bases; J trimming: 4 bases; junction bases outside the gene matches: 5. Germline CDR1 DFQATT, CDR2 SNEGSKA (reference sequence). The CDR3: CSARDTSGGAAETQYF. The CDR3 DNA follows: TGCAGTGCTAGAGATACTAGCGGGGGGGCCGCAGAGACCCAGTACTTC.

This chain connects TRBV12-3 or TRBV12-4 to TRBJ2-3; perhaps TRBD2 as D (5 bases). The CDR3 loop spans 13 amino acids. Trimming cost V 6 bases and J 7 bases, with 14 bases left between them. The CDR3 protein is CASSSGRGNTQYF. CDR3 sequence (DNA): TGTGCCAGCAGCTCTGGCCGAGGGAATACGCAGTATTTT.

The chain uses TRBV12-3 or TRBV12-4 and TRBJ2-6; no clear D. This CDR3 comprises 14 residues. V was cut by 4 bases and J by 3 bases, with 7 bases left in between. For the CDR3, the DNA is TGTGCCAGCAGTTCCTCGGGTGGGGCCAACGTCCTGACTTTC. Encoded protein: CASSSSGGANVLTF.

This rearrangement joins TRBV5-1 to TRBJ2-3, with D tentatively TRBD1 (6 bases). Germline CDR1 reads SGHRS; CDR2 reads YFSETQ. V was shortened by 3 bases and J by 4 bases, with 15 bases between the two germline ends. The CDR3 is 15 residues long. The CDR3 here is CASSYRVGMADTQYF. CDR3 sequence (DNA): TGCGCCAGCAGCTACAGGGTCGGAATGGCAGATACGCAGTATTTT.

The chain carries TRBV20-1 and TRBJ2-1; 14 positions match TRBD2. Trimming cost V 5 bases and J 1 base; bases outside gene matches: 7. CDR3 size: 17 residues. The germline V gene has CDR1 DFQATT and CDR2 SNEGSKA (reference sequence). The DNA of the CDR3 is TGCAGTGCTTTGACTAGCGGGGGGGCCGTGTCCTACAATGAGCAGTTCTTC. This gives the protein CSALTSGGAVSYNEQFF.

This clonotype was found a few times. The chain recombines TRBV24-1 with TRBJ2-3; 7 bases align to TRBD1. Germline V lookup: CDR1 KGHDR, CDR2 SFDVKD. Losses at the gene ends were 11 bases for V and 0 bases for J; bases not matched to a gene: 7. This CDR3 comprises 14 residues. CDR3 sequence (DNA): TGTGCCATCGCTACAGGGGAGAGCACAGATACGCAGTATTTT. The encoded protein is CAIATGESTDTQYF.

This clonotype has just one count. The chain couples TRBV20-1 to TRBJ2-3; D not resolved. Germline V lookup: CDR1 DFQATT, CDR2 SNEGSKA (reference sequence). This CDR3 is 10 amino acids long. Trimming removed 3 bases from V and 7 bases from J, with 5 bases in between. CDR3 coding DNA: TGCAGTGCTAGGGGGAATACGCAGTATTTT. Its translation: CSARGNTQYF.

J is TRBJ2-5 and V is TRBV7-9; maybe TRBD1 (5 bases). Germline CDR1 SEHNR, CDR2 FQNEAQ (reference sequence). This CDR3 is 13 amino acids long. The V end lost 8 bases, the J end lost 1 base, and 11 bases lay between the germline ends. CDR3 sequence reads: CASSRVPQETQYF. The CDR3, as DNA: TGTGCCAGCTCCAGGGTGCCCCAAGAGACCCAGTACTTC.

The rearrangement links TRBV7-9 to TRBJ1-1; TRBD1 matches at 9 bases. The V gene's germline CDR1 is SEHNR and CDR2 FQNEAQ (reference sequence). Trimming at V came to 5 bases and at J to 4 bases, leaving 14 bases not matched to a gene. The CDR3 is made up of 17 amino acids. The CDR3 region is CASSAGPGQGSITEAFF. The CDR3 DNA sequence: TGTGCCAGCAGCGCGGGGCCGGGACAGGGTTCGATCACTGAAGCTTTCTTT.

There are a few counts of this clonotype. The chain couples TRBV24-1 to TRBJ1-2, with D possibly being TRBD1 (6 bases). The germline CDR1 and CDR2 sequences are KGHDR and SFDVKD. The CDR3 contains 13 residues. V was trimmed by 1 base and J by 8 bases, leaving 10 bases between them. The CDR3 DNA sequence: TGTGCCACCAGTGATTTAGGGGGATGCGGCTACACCTTC. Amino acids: CATSDLGGCGYTF.

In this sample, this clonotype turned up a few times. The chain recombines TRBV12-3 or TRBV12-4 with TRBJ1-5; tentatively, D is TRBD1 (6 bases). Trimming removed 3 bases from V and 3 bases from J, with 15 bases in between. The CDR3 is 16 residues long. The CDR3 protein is CASSFGGGQFNQPQHF. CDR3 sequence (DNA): TGTGCCAGCAGTTTCGGTGGTGGACAGTTCAATCAGCCCCAGCATTTT.

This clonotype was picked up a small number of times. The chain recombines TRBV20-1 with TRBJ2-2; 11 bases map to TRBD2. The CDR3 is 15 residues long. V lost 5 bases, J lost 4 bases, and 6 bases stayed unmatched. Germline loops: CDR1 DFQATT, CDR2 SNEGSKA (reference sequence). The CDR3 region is CSARYSGGATGELFF. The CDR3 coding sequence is TGCAGTGCTCGGTATAGCGGGGGGGCCACCGGGGAGCTGTTTTTT.

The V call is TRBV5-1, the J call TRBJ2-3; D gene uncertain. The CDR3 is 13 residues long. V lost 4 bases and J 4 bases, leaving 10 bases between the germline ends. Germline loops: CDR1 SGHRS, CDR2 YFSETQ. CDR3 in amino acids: CASSQRLSDTQYF. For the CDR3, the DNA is TGCGCCAGCAGCCAGCGCCTCTCAGATACGCAGTATTTT. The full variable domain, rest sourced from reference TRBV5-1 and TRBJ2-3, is KAGVTQTPRYLIKTRGQQVTLSCSPISGHRSVSWYQQTPGQGLQFLFEYFSETQRNKGNFPGRFSGRQFSNSRSEMNVSTLELGDSALYLCASSQRLSDTQYFGPGTRLTVL.

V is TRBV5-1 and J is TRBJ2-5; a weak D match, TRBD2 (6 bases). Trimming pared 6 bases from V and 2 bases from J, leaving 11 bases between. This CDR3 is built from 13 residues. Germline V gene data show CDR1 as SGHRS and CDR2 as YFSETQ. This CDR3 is CASTSGRQETQYF. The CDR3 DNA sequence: TGCGCCAGCACCTCAGGGAGGCAAGAGACCCAGTACTTC.

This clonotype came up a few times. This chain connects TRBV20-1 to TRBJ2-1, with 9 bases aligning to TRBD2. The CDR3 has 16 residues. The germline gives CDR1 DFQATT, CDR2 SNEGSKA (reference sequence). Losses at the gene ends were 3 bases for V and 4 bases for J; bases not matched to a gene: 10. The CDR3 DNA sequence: TGCAGTGCTAGCCCTCTTAGGAGCGGGGGGTACAATGAGCAGTTCTTC. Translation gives CSASPLRSGGYNEQFF.

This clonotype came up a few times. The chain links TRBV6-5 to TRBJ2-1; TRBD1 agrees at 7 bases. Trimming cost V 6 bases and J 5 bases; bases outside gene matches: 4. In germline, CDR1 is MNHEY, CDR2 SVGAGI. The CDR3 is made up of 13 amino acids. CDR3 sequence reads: CASSSGTDNEQFF. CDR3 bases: TGTGCCAGCAGCTCCGGGACAGACAATGAGCAGTTCTTC.

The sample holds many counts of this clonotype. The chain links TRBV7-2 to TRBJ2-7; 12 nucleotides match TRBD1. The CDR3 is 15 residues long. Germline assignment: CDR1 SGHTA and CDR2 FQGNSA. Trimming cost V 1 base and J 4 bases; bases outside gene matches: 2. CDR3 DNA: TGTGCCAGCAGCTTAGGGGGACAGGGGGCATACGAGCAGTACGTC. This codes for CASSLGGQGAYEQYV.

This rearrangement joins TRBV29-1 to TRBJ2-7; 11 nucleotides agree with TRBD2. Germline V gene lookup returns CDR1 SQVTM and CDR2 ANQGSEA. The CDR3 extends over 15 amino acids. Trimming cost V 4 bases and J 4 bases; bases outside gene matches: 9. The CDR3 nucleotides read TGCAGCGTTGGTGGACTAGCGGGTAACCCTTACGAGCAGTACGTC. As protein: CSVGGLAGNPYEQYV.

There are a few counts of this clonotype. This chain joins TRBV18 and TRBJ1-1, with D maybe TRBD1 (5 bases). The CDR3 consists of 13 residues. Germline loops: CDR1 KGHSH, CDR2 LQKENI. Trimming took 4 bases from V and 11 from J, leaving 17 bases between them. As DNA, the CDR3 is TGTGCCAGCTCACTTAGTGACACCCGGGGGGCTTTCTTT. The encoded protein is CASSLSDTRGAFF.

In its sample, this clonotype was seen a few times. CDR3 sequence reads: CASSPIQSPNEQFF. DNA of the CDR3: TGTGCCAGCAGTCCCATACAGAGCCCCAATGAGCAGTTCTTC. This chain connects TRBV28 to TRBJ2-1; no clear D gene. The CDR3 is made up of 14 amino acids. Germline V gene data show CDR1 as MDHEN and CDR2 as SYDVKM. Trimming took off 5 bases at V and 6 bases at J, with 14 bases between the two ends.

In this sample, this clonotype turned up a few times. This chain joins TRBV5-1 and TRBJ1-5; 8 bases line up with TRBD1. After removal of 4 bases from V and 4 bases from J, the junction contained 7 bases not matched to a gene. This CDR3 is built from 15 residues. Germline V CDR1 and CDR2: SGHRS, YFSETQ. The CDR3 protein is CASSPGTGANQPQHF. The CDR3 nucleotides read TGCGCCAGCAGCCCCGGGACAGGAGCTAATCAGCCCCAGCATTTT.

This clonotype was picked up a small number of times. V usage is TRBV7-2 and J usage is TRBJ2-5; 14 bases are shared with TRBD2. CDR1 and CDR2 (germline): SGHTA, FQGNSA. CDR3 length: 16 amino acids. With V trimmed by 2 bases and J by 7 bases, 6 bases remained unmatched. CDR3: CASSLPPGTSGGTQYF. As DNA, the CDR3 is TGTGCCAGCAGCTTACCCCCCGGGACTAGCGGGGGGACCCAGTACTTC.